These 27 T cell receptor beta chains were sequenced from one sample in a study of regulatory T cells in long-lasting Graves disease. Time point denoted: persistent/refractory GD, antithyroid drugs over 5 years with positive TRAb. RNA from PBMCs was the source of the TCR library. The authors built TCR beta libraries using iRepertoire HTBI primers and Arm-PCR of CDR3 regions. TCRdb reprocessed the multiplex PCR reads via MiXCR and lists one record per CDR3 protein. This sample has a few hundred thousand distinct CDR3 sequences, with 22% found just once. The specimen comprised peripheral blood mononuclear cells (PBMCs), sampled when the disease was refractory, from a patient treated with antithyroid drugs. The receptors were gathered from a female donor with Graves disease.

The chain carries TRBV30 and TRBJ1-6; 7 bases line up with TRBD1. The CDR3 sequence is 14 residues long. V was pared by 5 bases and J by 9 bases, with 10 bases of the junction left unmatched. The germline gives CDR1 GTSNPN, CDR2 SVGIG (reference sequence). As DNA, the CDR3 is TGTGCCTGGGAGCCGGGACAGATAACTTCACCCCTCCACTTT. It codes for CAWEPGQITSPLHF.

This clonotype was seen many times. The rearrangement links TRBV12-3 or TRBV12-4 to TRBJ2-5; 10 nucleotides agree with TRBD2. This CDR3 contains 16 residues. The V segment lost 1 base and the J segment 5 bases; nucleotides outside the gene matches: 7. CDR3: CASSLDFSGRTETQYF. The CDR3, as DNA: TGTGCCAGCAGTTTAGACTTTAGCGGGAGGACGGAGACCCAGTACTTC.

This chain links TRBV28 with TRBJ2-7, with D perhaps matching TRBD2 (6 bases). Trimming removed 5 bases at V and 0 bases at J, with 8 bases between. The germline V gene encodes CDR1 MDHEN and CDR2 SYDVKM. This CDR3 contains 13 residues. The CDR3 coding sequence is TGTGCCAGCAGTGAAGCGGGCTCCTACGAGCAGTACTTC. Translating it yields CASSEAGSYEQYF.

This clonotype showed up many times. The chain employs TRBV28 and TRBJ1-4; no clear D gene. CDR1 MDHEN and CDR2 SYDVKM come from the germline V gene. This CDR3 comprises 12 residues. With 3 bases removed from V and 15 bases from J, the gap between germline ends came to 14 bases. The CDR3 region has the DNA TGTGCCAGCAGTTTCCCGGGGAGGGAGGTGTTTTTT. Translated: CASSFPGREVFF.

This clonotype was picked up a small number of times. The chain employs TRBV27 and TRBJ1-3, with D possibly being TRBD1 (5 bases). Trimming removed 1 base from V and 2 bases from J, with 15 bases in between. CDR1 and CDR2 from the germline V gene are MNHEY and SMNVEV (reference sequence). CDR3 length: 17 residues. The CDR3 DNA reads TGTGCCAGCAGTTTATTAGGCCCCCGGGGGACTGGAAACACCATATATTTT. Encoded protein: CASSLLGPRGTGNTIYF.

The V gene is TRBV7-6, the J gene TRBJ2-2; no clear D gene. CDR1 SGHVS and CDR2 FNYEAQ come from the germline V gene. V shed 2 bases and J shed 8 bases, with 6 bases lying between them. The CDR3 has 12 amino acids. Here the CDR3 DNA reads TGTGCCAGCAGCTTATCACAGGGGGAGCTGTTTTTT. It encodes CASSLSQGELFF.

This clonotype was counted only a few times. This chain joins TRBV11-2 and TRBJ2-5; D not resolved. Matching the DNA end better, TRBJ2-7 makes the J call doubtful. Germline V CDR1 and CDR2: SGHAT, FQNNGV. This CDR3 comprises 15 residues. The CDR3 sequence: CASSFGVGSSYEQYF. Here the CDR3 DNA reads TGTGCCAGCAGCTTTGGGGTGGGCAGTAGCTACGAGCAGTACTTC.

At least ten counts were recorded for this clonotype. The chain recombines TRBV18 with TRBJ1-5; possible D gene TRBD1, 5 bases. V shed 3 bases and J shed 4 bases, with 19 bases lying between them. The CDR3 runs to 17 residues. CDR1 and CDR2 (germline): KGHSH, LQKENI. CDR3 sequence: CASSPLPWGGSNQPQHF. The CDR3 nucleotides read TGTGCCAGCTCACCGCTCCCCTGGGGGGGTTCGAATCAGCCCCAGCATTTT.

There are many counts of this clonotype. CDR3 in amino acids: CATRQGAGGTEAFF. The CDR3, as DNA: TGTGCCACGCGACAGGGGGCTGGGGGCACTGAAGCTTTCTTT. The chain carries TRBV12-3 or TRBV12-4 and TRBJ1-1; 10 positions match TRBD1. Trimming at V came to 10 bases and at J to 4 bases, leaving 9 bases not matched to a gene. The CDR3 runs 14 residues.

The CDR3 sequence is CSKGGMNTEAFF. The CDR3 DNA sequence: TGCAGTAAAGGGGGGATGAACACTGAAGCTTTCTTT. The chain has TRBV20-1 and TRBJ1-1; tentatively, D is TRBD1 (6 bases). This CDR3 is 12 amino acids long. The V end was cut by 8 bases, the J end by 0 bases, with 10 bases between. The V gene's germline CDR1 is DFQATT and CDR2 SNEGSKA (reference sequence).

This chain connects TRBV29-1 to TRBJ2-2; possibly TRBD1 for D (8 bases). The CDR3 runs 14 residues. Trimming took 5 bases from V and 5 from J, leaving 15 bases between them. Per germline, CDR1 SQVTM and CDR2 ANQGSEA. The CDR3 bases are TGCAGCGTTCAGGAACAGGGGGGGACCGGGGAGCTGTTTTTT. This codes for CSVQEQGGTGELFF.

This clonotype was picked up one time. The V and J genes are TRBV6-2 or TRBV6-3 and TRBJ2-1, with 10 bases matching TRBD2. Trimming took 0 bases from V and 10 from J; bases not matched to a gene: 12. From germline, CDR1 is MNHEY and CDR2 SVGEGT. This CDR3 spans 17 amino acids. CDR3 bases: TGTGCCAGCAGTTACTCATCCCTAGCGGGGGCCCTTAGAGAGCAGTTCTTC. Protein: CASSYSSLAGALREQFF.

In its sample, this clonotype was seen many times. The V call is TRBV11-2, the J call TRBJ2-2; D is unclear. CDR1 SGHAT and CDR2 FQNNGV come from the germline V gene. The V end was cut by 3 bases, the J end by 3 bases, with 2 bases between. The CDR3 extends over 12 amino acids. Here the CDR3 reads CASSFYTGELFF. CDR3 DNA: TGTGCCAGCAGCTTTTACACCGGGGAGCTGTTTTTT.

CDR3: CASSHLQGRFAATNEKLFF. The CDR3 DNA follows: TGTGCCAGCAGTCATTTACAGGGGAGGTTTGCTGCAACTAATGAAAAACTGTTTTTT. The chain carries TRBV3-1 and TRBJ1-4, with TRBD1 matching 7 bases. Germline V gene data show CDR1 as LGHDT and CDR2 as YNNKEL (reference sequence). V shed 6 bases and J 0 bases; nucleotides not matched to a gene: 16. The CDR3 runs to 19 residues.

This clonotype showed up many times. The CDR3 bases are TGTGCCTGGAACCGACAGGGGATGGAAGCTTTCTTT. Its translation is CAWNRQGMEAFF. The gene calls are TRBV30 and TRBJ1-1, with 8 bases aligning to TRBD1. Per the germline V gene, CDR1 is GTSNPN and CDR2 is SVGIG (reference sequence). Losses at the gene ends were 4 bases for V and 8 bases for J; bases not matched to a gene: 6. The CDR3 has 12 residues.

On this clonotype itself: This clone may be a read error of a much larger clone one base away. The chain links TRBV3-1 to TRBJ2-2; possibly TRBD1 for D (6 bases). CDR3 length: 14 amino acids. Germline assignment: CDR1 LGHDT and CDR2 YNNKEL (reference sequence). CDR3 bases: TGTGCCAGCGGCCAAGGGGGGAACACCGGGGAGCTGTTTTTT. Protein sequence: CASGQGGNTGELFF.

The chain couples TRBV7-2 to TRBJ2-2; 10 nucleotides agree with TRBD1. CDR3 length: 17 residues. The V gene end was trimmed by 5 bases and the J gene end by 0 bases; junction bases not matched to a gene: 6. Looked up from germline, CDR1 is SGHTA and CDR2 is FQGNSA. The CDR3 DNA reads TGTGCCAGCAGCCGGACAGGGGGATTCCCGAACACCGGGGAGCTGTTTTTT. Translation gives CASSRTGGFPNTGELFF. Drawing the rest from reference TRBV7-2 and TRBJ2-2, the complete variable domain is GAGVSQSPSNKVTEKGKDVELRCDPISGHTALYWYRQSLGQGLEFLIYFQGNSAPDKSGLPSDRFSAERTGGSVSTLTIQRTQQEDSAVYLCASSRTGGFPNTGELFFGEGSRLTVL.

The chain is built from TRBV18 and TRBJ1-1, with 8 bases lining up with TRBD1. Per germline, CDR1 KGHSH and CDR2 LQKENI. The CDR3 extends over 16 amino acids. Trimming at V came to 3 bases and at J to 3 bases, leaving 9 bases not matched to a gene. In nucleotides, the CDR3 is TGTGCCAGCTCACCGGCCTTGGGACAGGTAGACACTGAAGCTTTCTTT. Translation: CASSPALGQVDTEAFF.

The chain uses TRBV3-1 and TRBJ2-6; the D gene is possibly TRBD1 (6 bases). The CDR3 is 21 residues long. With 0 bases removed from V and 0 bases from J, the gap between germline ends came to 21 bases. Germline CDR1 is LGHDT and CDR2 is YNNKEL (reference sequence). The CDR3 bases are TGTGCCAGCAGCCAAGAGGACAGCCCGGCCCCTATGGCCTCTGGGGCCAACGTCCTGACTTTC. Translated, it gives CASSQEDSPAPMASGANVLTF.

The V call is TRBV12-3 or TRBV12-4, the J call TRBJ1-2, with 9 bases identical to TRBD1. CDR3 length: 14 residues. The junction had 10 bases not matched to a gene; V was cut back by 7 bases and J by 7 bases. The CDR3 is CASTIRDRVRGYTF. As DNA, the CDR3 is TGTGCCAGCACCATCCGGGACAGGGTCCGTGGCTACACCTTC.

The rearrangement joins TRBV18 to TRBJ2-7; maybe TRBD1 (6 bases). This CDR3 is built from 13 residues. V was shortened by 5 bases and J by 5 bases, with 13 bases between the two germline ends. Germline-derived CDR1 and CDR2 are KGHSH and LQKENI. Written as DNA, the CDR3 is TGTGCCAGCTCAAGTCTCAGGGGTAACGAGCAGTACTTC. It codes for CASSSLRGNEQYF.

This clonotype has a handful of counts. The chain carries TRBV30 and TRBJ1-4; TRBD1 matches at 10 bases. The V segment lost 5 bases and the J segment 5 bases; nucleotides outside the gene matches: 2. Germline V gene lookup returns CDR1 GTSNPN and CDR2 SVGIG (reference sequence). The CDR3 totals 13 residues. Here the CDR3 DNA reads TGTGCCTGGGGGGGACAGGGGAATGAAAAACTGTTTTTT. Amino acids: CAWGGQGNEKLFF.

This rearrangement joins TRBV27 to TRBJ2-1, with 11 nucleotides matching TRBD2. Per the germline V gene, CDR1 is MNHEY and CDR2 is SMNVEV (reference sequence). The CDR3 is 15 residues long. V lost 10 bases to trimming and J lost 0 bases; unmatched junction nucleotides: 5. CDR3 sequence (DNA): TGTGCCACCCGACTAGCGGGGAACTCCTACAATGAGCAGTTCTTC. It codes for CATRLAGNSYNEQFF.

This clonotype was seen many times. V is TRBV12-3 or TRBV12-4 and J is TRBJ1-2; 7 bases fit TRBD1. CDR3 size: 14 residues. With 10 bases clipped from V and 6 bases from J, the junction kept 14 bases outside the gene matches. This CDR3 reads CATRLTDRVHGYTF. DNA of the CDR3: TGTGCCACCCGCCTCACAGACAGGGTGCATGGCTACACCTTC.

The rearrangement links TRBV4-1 to TRBJ2-2, with unresolved D. The CDR3 is 16 amino acids. The V gene lost 5 bases and the J gene lost 6 bases, with 19 bases spanning the gap. Germline CDR1 and CDR2: MGHRA and YSYEKL. The CDR3 reads CASSSSQERGSGELFF. The CDR3 DNA reads as TGCGCCAGCAGCTCAAGCCAAGAAAGAGGTTCCGGGGAGCTGTTTTTT.

This clonotype was seen many times. The chain employs TRBV28 and TRBJ1-4, with a tentative D call TRBD1 (5 bases). Trimming shortened V by 5 bases and J by 5 bases, and 12 bases separated the two germline ends. The CDR3 has 14 residues. CDR1 and CDR2 from the germline V gene are MDHEN and SYDVKM. The CDR3 region has the DNA TGTGCCAGCAGTGACCGGGACGGAAATGAAAAACTGTTTTTT. Its protein product is CASSDRDGNEKLFF.

The gene calls are TRBV20-1 and TRBJ2-7; 10 bases are shared with TRBD1. This CDR3 is 14 amino acids long. V shed 4 bases, J shed 4 bases, and the junction held 7 bases outside the gene matches. Germline CDR1 is DFQATT and CDR2 is SNEGSKA (reference sequence). The CDR3, as DNA: TGCAGTGCTATTCCCGGGACAGGGGATTACGAGCAGTACTTC. Translated, it gives CSAIPGTGDYEQYF.